These T cell receptor beta chains were read from a single sample in a study of T cell responses to AZD1222 COVID-19 vaccine. Assay used: immunoSEQ multiplex PCR; TCRdb lists only in-frame clones, some missing. Here the sample spans some 88,000 clones, about 90% being singletons. Sequenced here: peripheral blood, sampled on day 0 of AZD1222 vaccination. The receptors originated from an adult in good health. Each CDR3 is given with its conserved first and last residue. A D gene is named only where the DNA matches it firmly. Rows give clone size only sometimes, using once, few, many, or a class for an expanded clone.

>TRBV7-8|TRBJ2-3|.|.
TGTGCCAGCAGCTTAACAGATACGCAGTATTTT
CASSLTDTQYF
>TRBV6-5|TRBJ1-1|.|TRBD1
TGTGCCAGCAGTAACGGACAGGGTGGGGATGCTTTCTTT
CASSNGQGGDAFF
>TRBV5-5|TRBJ2-5|.|TRBD2
TGTGCCAGCAGCCGGGGGAAGACTAGCGGGGAAGAGACCCAGTACTTC
CASSRGKTSGEETQYF
>TRBV12-5|TRBJ2-5|.|TRBD2
TGTGCTAGTGGTTTGGTTTGGCGGGAGGGCCCTCGAGAGACCCAGTACTTC
CASGLVWREGPRETQYF
>TRBV4-1|TRBJ2-3|.|TRBD2
TGCGCCAGCAGCTTTTCGTTCGGGACTAGCGGCCTCGGGGATACGCAGTATTTT
CASSFSFGTSGLGDTQYF
>TRBV7-6|TRBJ2-3|.|.
TGTGCCAGCAGCTTGATTACTAGCCGAAGGGCAGATACGCAGTATTTT
CASSLITSRRADTQYF
>TRBV7-9|TRBJ1-1|.|.
TGTGCCAGCAGCTTAGGCCGTGAAGCTTTCTTT
CASSLGREAFF
>TRBV28|TRBJ2-7|few|.
TGTGCCAGCCGCGAGGGGCTTTGGGGCGAGCAGTACTTC
CASREGLWGEQYF
>TRBV6-5|TRBJ2-7|few|.
TGTGCCAGCAGTTACTCGCGACAGAGCTACGAGCAGTACTTC
CASSYSRQSYEQYF
>TRBV9|TRBJ2-2|once|.
TGTGCCAGCAGCGTAGGTTCAGCGCAGACCGGGGAGCTGTTTTTT
CASSVGSAQTGELFF
>TRBV4-2|TRBJ2-2|.|.
TGTGCCAGCAGCCAGGGAGGGACAGTGGGCACCGGGGAGCTGTTTTTT
CASSQGGTVGTGELFF
>TRBV6-5|TRBJ1-2|.|.
TGTGCCAGCAGTTACGGCGCAGGGCCCTATGGCTACACCTTC
CASSYGAGPYGYTF
>TRBV5-1|TRBJ1-1|once|TRBD1
TGCGCCAGCAGCTTTCAGGGGGAAGGGACTGAAGCTTTCTTT
CASSFQGEGTEAFF
>TRBV27|TRBJ1-6|.|.
TGTGCCAGCAGCCCCCTAGCGGGGCTGATGAATTCACCCCTCCACTTT
CASSPLAGLMNSPLHF
>TRBV5-1|TRBJ2-7|.|.
TGCGCCAGCAGGACCGACAGTTACGAGCAGTACTTC
CASRTDSYEQYF
>TRBV28|TRBJ2-7|.|.
TGTGCCAGCAATAGTCGGCAGGGGGGGTACGAGCAGTACTTC
CASNSRQGGYEQYF
>TRBV6-5|TRBJ2-5|.|TRBD1
TGTGCCAGCAAAGCGGACAGGGGACTCCAAGAGACCCAGTACTTC
CASKADRGLQETQYF
>TRBV2|TRBJ1-1|.|.
TGTGCCAGCAGGGTCAACACTGAAGCTTTCTTT
CASRVNTEAFF
>TRBV5-4|TRBJ2-2|.|.
TGTGCCAGCAGCTTGACAGGGCGAGGGAACACCGGGGAGCTGTTTTTT
CASSLTGRGNTGELFF
>TRBV7-8|TRBJ2-5|.|TRBD2
TGTGCCAGCAGCTTAGTAGCGGGAGTTGGAGAGACCCAGTACTTC
CASSLVAGVGETQYF
>TRBV10-3|TRBJ1-1|.|.
TGTGCCATCAGTGGGAACAGAGACACTGAAGCTTTCTTT
CAISGNRDTEAFF
>TRBV7-9|TRBJ1-6|.|.
TGTGCCAGCAGTGCGGAGGCTAATTCACCCCTCCACTTT
CASSAEANSPLHF
>TRBV19|TRBJ2-1|.|TRBD2
TGTGCCAGTCGTCCCGGGACTAGCGGGAGATCTGAGCAGTTCTTC
CASRPGTSGRSEQFF
>TRBV11-2|TRBJ1-1|.|TRBD1
TGTGCCAGCAGCAGCCGGGACAGGGGAAACACTGAAGCTTTCTTT
CASSSRDRGNTEAFF
>TRBV4-1|TRBJ1-6|.|.
TGCGCCAGCAGCCAAGTTCTGAAGAGGAATTCACCCCTCCACTTT
CASSQVLKRNSPLHF
>TRBV29-1|TRBJ2-1|.|TRBD1
TGCAGCGTACCGGGACAGCGATTAAATGAGCAGTTCTTC
CSVPGQRLNEQFF
>TRBV5-1|TRBJ2-2|.|TRBD1
TGCGCCAGCAGCCCACCGGGACAGGGGGCGCCGGCCGGGGAGCTGTTTTTT
CASSPPGQGAPAGELFF
>TRBV28|TRBJ1-2|.|TRBD1
TGTGCCAGCAGGACGACAGGGAACTATGGCTACACCTTC
CASRTTGNYGYTF
>TRBV11-2|TRBJ1-3|.|TRBD1
TGTGCCAGCAGCCTCGGGACAGAAGGAAACACCATATATTTT
CASSLGTEGNTIYF
>TRBV10-3|TRBJ2-1|.|TRBD2
TGTGCCATCAGTGGAAAGGGACTAGCGGGAGGGGACAATGAGCAGTTCTTC
CAISGKGLAGGDNEQFF
>TRBV19|TRBJ2-2|.|.
TGTGCCAGTAGTATCGGGTCAGGGGAGACCGGGGAGCTGTTTTTT
CASSIGSGETGELFF
>TRBV18|TRBJ2-7|.|.
TGTGCCAGCTCACCATACGGAGGACAGACTAGCTCCTACGAGCAGTACTTC
CASSPYGGQTSSYEQYF
>TRBV28|TRBJ2-4|.|.
TGTGCCAGCAGTTTCCCTGGCACAGGGTTAGCCAAAAACATTCAGTACTTC
CASSFPGTGLAKNIQYF
>TRBV27|TRBJ1-2|.|.
TGTGCCAGCAGTCCCTCTGTAGGACTGCGATATGGCTACACCTTC
CASSPSVGLRYGYTF
>TRBV4-1|TRBJ2-1|.|.
TGCGCCAGCAGCCAAGACGTGACTAGAGGCCAGTTCTTC
CASSQDVTRGQFF
>TRBV6-5|TRBJ2-7|.|TRBD2
TGTGCCAGCTATCGGAGCGGGAGGGCCCACGAGCAGTACTTC
CASYRSGRAHEQYF
>TRBV9|TRBJ2-5|.|TRBD2
TGTGCCAGCAGCCGGGGGGGTTGGGAGACCCAGTACTTC
CASSRGGWETQYF
>TRBV7-7|TRBJ2-2|.|TRBD2
TGTGCTAGCAGCTACGGGACTAGCGGGAGAGGCGGCACCGGGGAGCTGTTTTTT
CASSYGTSGRGGTGELFF
>TRBV29-1|TRBJ2-1|once|.
TGCAGCGTTAAACTCCAGATCAATGAGCAGTTCTTC
CSVKLQINEQFF
>TRBV9|TRBJ2-1|once|.
TGTGCCAGCAGCGTTCAGAGCTCCTACAATGAGCAGTTCTTC
CASSVQSSYNEQFF
>TRBV3-1/TRBV3-2|TRBJ2-3|.|TRBD2
TGTGCCAGCAGCCAGCAGCTCGGGGGGGGCACAGATACGCAGTATTTT
CASSQQLGGGTDTQYF
>TRBV6-1|TRBJ2-1|once|TRBD2
TGTGCCAGCAGTGAAGCTAGGACTAGCGGAAATTACAATGAGCAGTTCTTC
CASSEARTSGNYNEQFF
>TRBV7-9|TRBJ1-1|.|.
TGTGCCAGCAGCTTAGGGCAGGGAGGGAACACTGAAGCTTTCTTT
CASSLGQGGNTEAFF
>TRBV4-1|TRBJ2-7|.|.
TGCGCCAGCAGCCCCTCCCGGACATACGACTACGAGCAGTACTTC
CASSPSRTYDYEQYF
>TRBV11-2|TRBJ2-1|.|.
TGTGCCAGCAGCTTATTGCTTAATGAGCAGTTCTTC
CASSLLLNEQFF
>TRBV21-1|TRBJ2-2|.|.
TGTGCCAGCAGCAGAAAGCTTGGAGCGGAGAGGATCACCGGGGAGCTGTTTTTT
CASSRKLGAERITGELFF
>TRBV18|TRBJ2-5|.|.
TGTGCCAGCTCACCGGGGGAGACCCAGTACTTC
CASSPGETQYF
>TRBV5-6|TRBJ2-5|few|.
TGTGCCAGCAGCTTGCCCCAAGAGACCCAGTACTTC
CASSLPQETQYF